Shown below are 20 T cell receptor beta chains from a single sample sequenced in a study of shared clonotypes between healthy human individuals. Sequencing was performed with immunoSEQ multiplex PCR; in TCRdb, only in-frame clones are kept and a portion is missing. The top ten hold 0.1% to 0.15% of the sample, which has some 2,000,000 clones, 85% to 95% seen once. The sample comprised naive CD4+ T cells sorted from blood. Subset noted: CD45RA+ positively selected. These TCRs come from a man between 18 and 29 years old in good health.

As to this clone: Other DNA sequences in the same sample also yield this CDR3. The chain links TRBV11-2 to TRBJ2-3; the D gene could be TRBD1 or TRBD2 (5 bases each). The CDR3 is 14 residues long. Germline CDR1 reads SGHAT; CDR2 reads FQNNGV. Trimming shortened V by 3 bases and J by 0 bases, and 7 bases separated the two germline ends. The CDR3 DNA is TGTGCCAGCAGCTTCGGGGCTAGCACAGATACGCAGTATTTT. As protein: CASSFGASTDTQYF.

Comment on this clone: Other DNA sequences of this sample code for an identical CDR3. CDR3 nucleotide sequence: TGTGCCTGGAGCGGGACAGGGGATCAGCCCCAGCATTTT. Translation gives CAWSGTGDQPQHF. The chain links TRBV30 to TRBJ1-5, with 10 bases that match TRBD1. Germline values: CDR1 GTSNPN, CDR2 SVGIG (reference sequence). V shed 3 bases, J shed 5 bases, and the junction held 1 base outside the gene matches. This CDR3 contains 13 residues.

This clone was detected a few times. The J gene is TRBJ1-6, the V gene TRBV19; D gene unclear. The CDR3 runs to 13 residues. From germline, CDR1 is LNHDA and CDR2 SQIVND (reference sequence). The V gene lost 0 bases and the J gene lost 4 bases, with 1 base spanning the gap. CDR3 amino acids: CASSIDYNSPLHF. The CDR3 region has the DNA TGTGCCAGTAGTATAGATTATAATTCACCCCTCCACTTT. Full variable domain (remainder filled in from reference TRBV19 and TRBJ1-6): DGGITQSPKYLFRKEGQNVTLSCEQNLNHDAMYWYRQDPGQGLRLIYYSQIVNDFQKGDIAEGYSVSREKKESFPLTVTSAQKNPTAFYLCASSIDYNSPLHFGNGTRLTVT.

This chain uses TRBV30 with TRBJ2-1, with TRBD2 as a possible D gene (5 bases). This CDR3 has 13 residues. V lost 1 base and J 9 bases, leaving 13 bases between the germline ends. Germline V gene sequence: CDR1 GTSNPN, CDR2 SVGIG (reference sequence). The DNA for the CDR3 is TGTGCCTGGAGTGCCACCTTAGGGAGTGAGCAGTTCTTC. Translated, it gives CAWSATLGSEQFF.

Comment on this clone: Within the sample, other DNA sequences also encode this same CDR3. The gene calls are TRBV18 and TRBJ2-3, with D maybe TRBD2 (5 bases). The V end lost 1 base, the J end lost 6 bases, and 5 bases lay between the germline ends. Germline V gene sequence: CDR1 KGHSH, CDR2 LQKENI. The CDR3 has 12 amino acids. CDR3 loop: CASSPRGDTQYF. In DNA, the CDR3 is TGTGCCAGCTCACCACGAGGGGATACGCAGTATTTT.

V gene TRBV27 combines with J gene TRBJ2-1; the D is unclear. The CDR3 length is 14 residues. The ends were cut back, 6 bases at V and 9 bases at J, with 18 bases in the middle. CDR1 is MNHEY and CDR2 is SMNVEV in the germline V gene (reference sequence). The CDR3 loop is CASSRPLVPTEQFF. CDR3 nucleotides: TGTGCCAGCAGCCGCCCCCTAGTTCCGACTGAGCAGTTCTTC.

The chain couples TRBV12-5 to TRBJ2-3, with D possibly being TRBD1 or TRBD2 (5 bases each). This CDR3 is 13 amino acids long. The germline CDR1 and CDR2 sequences are LGHNT and FRNRAP. Trimming took off 11 bases at V and 4 bases at J, with 16 bases between the two ends. The CDR3 sequence is CASRDASADTQYF. Written as DNA, the CDR3 is TGTGCTTCCAGGGACGCCTCCGCAGATACGCAGTATTTT.

This clone showed up just once. The chain recombines TRBV14 with TRBJ2-7; unclear D gene. The CDR3 runs 14 residues. Per the germline V gene, CDR1 is SGHDN and CDR2 is FVKESK. Trimming cost V 4 bases and J 5 bases, with 15 bases left between them. The CDR3 spells CASSPVTPFHEQYF. The CDR3 bases are TGTGCCAGCAGCCCGGTCACCCCGTTCCACGAGCAGTACTTC.

The chain employs TRBV7-2 and TRBJ2-2; possible D gene TRBD2, 6 bases. The CDR3 spans 13 residues. Trimming pared 5 bases from V and 6 bases from J, leaving 10 bases between. CDR1 is SGHTA and CDR2 is FQGNSA in the germline V gene. The CDR3 nucleotides read TGTGCCAGCAGCACAAGCGGGCCCGGGGAGCTGTTTTTT. Translation: CASSTSGPGELFF.

This clone has a single count. This chain links TRBV19 with TRBJ1-1; the D gene is possibly TRBD1 (5 bases). The CDR3 totals 14 residues. The V gene's germline CDR1 is LNHDA and CDR2 SQIVND (reference sequence). The V gene lost 3 bases and the J gene lost 5 bases, with 13 bases spanning the gap. CDR3 sequence (DNA): TGTGCCAGTAGTATCATAGGGGCGAAGACTGAAGCTTTCTTT. Amino acids: CASSIIGAKTEAFF.

The chain is built from TRBV5-1 and TRBJ1-2; D remains ambiguous. Germline V lookup: CDR1 SGHRS, CDR2 YFSETQ. Trimming took off 0 bases at V and 6 bases at J, with 12 bases between the two ends. The CDR3 is 14 amino acids. The CDR3 sequence: CASSLVGREDGYTF. Written as DNA, the CDR3 is TGCGCCAGCAGCTTGGTGGGCAGAGAGGATGGCTACACCTTC.

This clone was detected once. V gene TRBV5-6 combines with J gene TRBJ1-5; 7 bases agree with TRBD1. This CDR3 contains 14 residues. Germline lookup yields CDR1 SGHDT and CDR2 YYEEEE. The J segment lost 9 bases and the V segment lost 0 bases, leaving 6 bases of the junction unmatched. CDR3 DNA sequence: TGTGCCAGCAGCTTGGGGACAGGCTGGAGGCCCCAGCATTTT. Its protein is CASSLGTGWRPQHF.

The chain joins TRBV20-1 to TRBJ1-1, with D possibly being TRBD1 (5 bases). Germline CDR1 is DFQATT and CDR2 is SNEGSKA (reference sequence). The CDR3 extends over 11 amino acids. The ends were cut back, 3 bases at V and 7 bases at J, with 9 bases in the middle. The CDR3: CSARKGYEAFF. CDR3 bases: TGCAGTGCTAGGAAGGGGTATGAAGCTTTCTTT.

This chain joins TRBV30 and TRBJ2-4; no reliable D call. CDR1 is GTSNPN, CDR2 SVGIG, per germline (reference sequence). The CDR3 is made up of 15 amino acids. V dropped 0 bases and J dropped 0 bases, with 9 bases sitting between them. CDR3 coding DNA: TGTGCCTGGAGTGTAAGTTATCTAGCCAAAAACATTCAGTACTTC. Translated: CAWSVSYLAKNIQYF.

This chain connects TRBV30 to TRBJ2-1; no definite D call. The CDR3 runs to 14 residues. V was shortened by 4 bases and J by 2 bases, with 12 bases between the two germline ends. CDR1 and CDR2 from the germline V gene are GTSNPN and SVGIG (reference sequence). The CDR3 DNA is TGTGCCTGGAACCTCCGCCCTACCTACAATGAGCAGTTCTTC. Its protein product is CAWNLRPTYNEQFF.

The V and J genes are TRBV10-3 and TRBJ2-2, with 7 bases that match TRBD2. Looked up from germline, CDR1 is ENHRY and CDR2 is SYGVKD. Trimming took 10 bases from V and 4 from J; bases not matched to a gene: 6. The CDR3 totals 13 residues. Written as DNA, the CDR3 is TGTGCCACCAGCGGGGCGGGCACCGGGGAGCTGTTTTTT. It yields the protein CATSGAGTGELFF.

This clone was seen a single time. The chain has TRBV6-5 and TRBJ2-7, with D possibly being TRBD2 (6 bases). The CDR3 consists of 15 residues. Per germline, CDR1 MNHEY and CDR2 SVGAGI. Deletions cut 5 bases from V and 1 base from J, with 15 bases between. CDR3 nucleotides: TGTGCCAGCAGTCTTGGGGGGACCCTATCCTACGAGCAGTACTTC. Its protein product is CASSLGGTLSYEQYF.

The V and J genes are TRBV28 and TRBJ1-5, with unresolved D. V was cut by 2 bases and J by 0 bases, with 5 bases left in between. Germline V gives CDR1 MDHEN, CDR2 SYDVKM. The CDR3 spans 14 residues. CDR3: CASSLRNSNQPQHF. DNA for the CDR3: TGTGCCAGCAGTTTACGGAATAGCAATCAGCCCCAGCATTTT.

A few counts support this clone. Other DNA sequences of this sample code for an identical CDR3. The CDR3, as DNA: TGCGCCAGCAGCTTGGGAGGCTCTGGAAACACCATATATTTT. Its translation is CASSLGGSGNTIYF. The chain recombines TRBV5-1 with TRBJ1-3; no definite D call. This CDR3 is built from 14 residues. CDR1 is SGHRS, CDR2 YFSETQ, per germline. V lost 0 bases and J lost 0, with 4 bases in between.

This chain links TRBV10-3 with TRBJ2-1; 9 bases are shared with TRBD1. Germline V gene sequence: CDR1 ENHRY, CDR2 SYGVKD. With V trimmed by 11 bases and J by 4 bases, 9 bases remained unmatched. CDR3 length equals 14 residues. CDR3: CALSDRGAYNEQFF. The CDR3 region has the DNA TGTGCCCTATCTGACAGGGGGGCTTACAATGAGCAGTTCTTC.